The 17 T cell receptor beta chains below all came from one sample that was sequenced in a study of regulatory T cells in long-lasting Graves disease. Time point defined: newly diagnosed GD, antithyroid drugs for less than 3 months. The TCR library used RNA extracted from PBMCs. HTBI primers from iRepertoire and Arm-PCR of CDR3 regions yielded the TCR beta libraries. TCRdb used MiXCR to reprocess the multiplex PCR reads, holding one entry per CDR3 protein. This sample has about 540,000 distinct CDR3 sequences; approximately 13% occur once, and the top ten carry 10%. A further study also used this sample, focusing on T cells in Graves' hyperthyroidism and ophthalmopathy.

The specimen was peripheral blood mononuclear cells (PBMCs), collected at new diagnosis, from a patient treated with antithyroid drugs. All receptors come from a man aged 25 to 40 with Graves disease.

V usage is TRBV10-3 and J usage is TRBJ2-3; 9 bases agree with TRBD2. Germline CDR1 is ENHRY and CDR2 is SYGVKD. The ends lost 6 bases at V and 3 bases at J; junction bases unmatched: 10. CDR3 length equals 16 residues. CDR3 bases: TGTGCCATCAGGCTCGGGCTAGCGGGAATGACAGATACGCAGTATTTT. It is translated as CAIRLGLAGMTDTQYF.

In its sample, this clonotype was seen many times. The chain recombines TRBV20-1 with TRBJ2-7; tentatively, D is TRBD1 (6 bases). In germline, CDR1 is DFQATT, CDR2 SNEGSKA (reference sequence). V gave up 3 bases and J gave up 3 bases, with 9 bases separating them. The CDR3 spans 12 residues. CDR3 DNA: TGCAGTGCTAGGGGGGCTGGCTACGAGCAGTACTTC. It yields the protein CSARGAGYEQYF.

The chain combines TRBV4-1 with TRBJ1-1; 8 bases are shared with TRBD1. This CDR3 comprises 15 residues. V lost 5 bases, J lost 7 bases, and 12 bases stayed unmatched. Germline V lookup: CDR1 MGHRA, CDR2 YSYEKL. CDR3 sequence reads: CASSAHPRGRGEAFF. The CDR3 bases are TGCGCCAGCAGCGCTCACCCCAGGGGGCGAGGTGAAGCTTTCTTT.

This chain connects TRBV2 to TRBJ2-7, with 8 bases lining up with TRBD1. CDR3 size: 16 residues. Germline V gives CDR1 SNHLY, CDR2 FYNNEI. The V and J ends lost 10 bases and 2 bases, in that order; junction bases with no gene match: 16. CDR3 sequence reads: CATVDRGPHFAYEQYF. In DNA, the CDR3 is TGTGCCACCGTTGACAGGGGCCCACACTTTGCCTACGAGCAGTACTTC.

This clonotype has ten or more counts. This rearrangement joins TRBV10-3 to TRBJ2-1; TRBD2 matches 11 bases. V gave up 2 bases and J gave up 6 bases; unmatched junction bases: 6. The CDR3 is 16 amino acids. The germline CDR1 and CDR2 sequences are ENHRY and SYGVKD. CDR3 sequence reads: CAISEAGTSGSNEQFF. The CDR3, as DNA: TGTGCCATCAGTGAGGCTGGGACTAGCGGTAGCAATGAGCAGTTCTTC.

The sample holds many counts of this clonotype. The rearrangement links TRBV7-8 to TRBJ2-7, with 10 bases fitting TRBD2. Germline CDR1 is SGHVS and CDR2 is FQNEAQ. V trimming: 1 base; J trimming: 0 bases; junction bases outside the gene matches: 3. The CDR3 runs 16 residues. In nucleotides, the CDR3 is TGTGCCAGCAGCTTAGGTGCTAGCGGGAGCTCCTACGAGCAGTACTTC. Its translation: CASSLGASGSSYEQYF.

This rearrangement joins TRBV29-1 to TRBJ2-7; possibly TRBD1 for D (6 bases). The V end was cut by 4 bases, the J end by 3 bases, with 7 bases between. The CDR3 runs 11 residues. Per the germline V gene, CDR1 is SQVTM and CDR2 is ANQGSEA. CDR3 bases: TGCAGCGTTGGGGACAACTACGAGCAGTACTTC. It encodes CSVGDNYEQYF.

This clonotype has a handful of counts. The CDR3 nucleotides read TGTGCCAGCAGTGAAGACAGGGTTGACTACGAGCAGTACTTC. The encoded protein is CASSEDRVDYEQYF. The chain uses TRBV2 and TRBJ2-7; a possible D gene is TRBD1 (6 bases). V lost 1 base to trimming and J lost 3 bases, with 10 bases between them. The CDR3 length is 14 residues. Germline-derived CDR1 and CDR2 are SNHLY and FYNNEI.

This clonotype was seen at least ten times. The DNA of the CDR3 is TGTGCCAGCAGCGACAAACAGGGTCTACTACGACCCCAGCATTTT. Translating gives CASSDKQGLLRPQHF. The rearrangement joins TRBV7-2 to TRBJ1-5; maybe TRBD1 (6 bases). Trimming removed 5 bases at V and 10 bases at J, with 21 bases between. There are 15 residues in the CDR3. The V gene's germline CDR1 is SGHTA and CDR2 FQGNSA.

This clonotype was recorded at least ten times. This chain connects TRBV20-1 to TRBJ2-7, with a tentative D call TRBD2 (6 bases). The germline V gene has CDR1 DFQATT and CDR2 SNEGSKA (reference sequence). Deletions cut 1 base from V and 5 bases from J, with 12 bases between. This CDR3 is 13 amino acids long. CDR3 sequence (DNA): TGCAGTGCTAGAGTGGAGGGGCTCAACGAGCAGTACTTC. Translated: CSARVEGLNEQYF.

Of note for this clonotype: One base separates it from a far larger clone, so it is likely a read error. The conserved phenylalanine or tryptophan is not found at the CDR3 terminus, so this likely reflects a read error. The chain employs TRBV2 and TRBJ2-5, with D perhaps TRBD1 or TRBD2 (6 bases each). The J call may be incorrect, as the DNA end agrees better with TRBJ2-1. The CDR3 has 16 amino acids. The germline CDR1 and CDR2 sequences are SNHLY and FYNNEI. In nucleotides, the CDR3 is TGTGCCAGAAGGCCCCGGGGGCTCGAAACTTACAATGAGCAGTTCCTC. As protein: CARRPRGLETYNEQFL.

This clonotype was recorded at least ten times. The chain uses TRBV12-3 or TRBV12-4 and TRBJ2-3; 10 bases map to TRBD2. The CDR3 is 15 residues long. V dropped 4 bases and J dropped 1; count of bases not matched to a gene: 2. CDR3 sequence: CASSSGLAGTDTQYF. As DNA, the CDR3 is TGTGCCAGCAGTTCCGGACTAGCGGGCACAGATACGCAGTATTTT.

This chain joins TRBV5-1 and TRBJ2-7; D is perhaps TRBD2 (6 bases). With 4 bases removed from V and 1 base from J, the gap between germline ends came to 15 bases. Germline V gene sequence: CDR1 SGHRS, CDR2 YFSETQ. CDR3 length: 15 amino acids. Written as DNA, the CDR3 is TGCGCCAGCAGCCGCGGGGCACCTTTGTCCTACGAGCAGTACTTC. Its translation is CASSRGAPLSYEQYF.

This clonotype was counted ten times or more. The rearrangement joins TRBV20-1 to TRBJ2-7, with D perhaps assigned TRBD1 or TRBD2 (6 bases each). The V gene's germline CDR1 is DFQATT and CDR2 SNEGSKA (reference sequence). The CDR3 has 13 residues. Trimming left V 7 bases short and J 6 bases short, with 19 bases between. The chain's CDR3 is CSVRGDSAGEQYF. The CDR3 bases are TGCAGTGTTAGGGGGGACTCGGCGGGCGAGCAGTACTTC.

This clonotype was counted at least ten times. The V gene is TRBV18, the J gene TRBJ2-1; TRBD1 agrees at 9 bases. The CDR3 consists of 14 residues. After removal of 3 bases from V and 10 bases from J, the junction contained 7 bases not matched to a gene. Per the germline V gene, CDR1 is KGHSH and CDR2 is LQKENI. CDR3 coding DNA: TGTGCCAGCTCACCCCACAGGGGGCTGGAAGAGCAGTTCTTC. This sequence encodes CASSPHRGLEEQFF.

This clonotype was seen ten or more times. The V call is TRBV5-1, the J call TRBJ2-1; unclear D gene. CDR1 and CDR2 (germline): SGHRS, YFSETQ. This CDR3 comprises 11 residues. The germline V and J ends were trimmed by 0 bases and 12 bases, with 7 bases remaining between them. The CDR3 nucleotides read TGCGCCAGCAGCTTGGAAATTCTGCAGTTCTTC. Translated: CASSLEILQFF.

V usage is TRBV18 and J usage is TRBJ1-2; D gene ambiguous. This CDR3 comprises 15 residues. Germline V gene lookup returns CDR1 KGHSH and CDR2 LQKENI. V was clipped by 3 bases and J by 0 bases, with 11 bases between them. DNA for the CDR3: TGTGCCAGCTCACCCTCAAGGGATCCTAACTATGGCTACACCTTC. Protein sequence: CASSPSRDPNYGYTF.